The text below deals with one T cell receptor (beta chain). Its antigen remains unknown. PCR primers comprised 60 Vbeta and 13 Jbeta primers. The protocol was immunoSEQ multiplex PCR, while the TCRdb copy is restricted to in-frame clones and leaves out a portion. The data contain 100,000 to 150,000 clones, approximately 80% of them seen just once; the ten biggest clones take up 4.2%. This sample was included in a study of cytomegalovirus exposure and HLA in healthy donors. As for the study in general: Among about 179 million T cells, an earlier analysis found approximately 110 million unique TCR beta sequences. Broader study findings: Many donors carried some public TCRs, although rarity characterized most TCR sequences. A later analysis found that most CMV-associated TCR beta chains appeared HLA-restricted.

This CDR3 comprises 14 residues. V was pared by 5 bases and J by 9 bases, with 9 bases of the junction left unmatched. Per the germline V gene, CDR1 is MNHEY and CDR2 is SMNVEV (reference sequence). The source of this sequence is a male donor in good health and CMV-seropositive. J is TRBJ2-7 and V is TRBV27, with TRBD1 matching 11 bases. Sequencing input: PBMCs. CDR3 coding DNA: TGTGCCAGCAGTCTAAATGAGGGGACAGGGGGGCAGTACTTC. Its translation: CASSLNEGTGGQYF.